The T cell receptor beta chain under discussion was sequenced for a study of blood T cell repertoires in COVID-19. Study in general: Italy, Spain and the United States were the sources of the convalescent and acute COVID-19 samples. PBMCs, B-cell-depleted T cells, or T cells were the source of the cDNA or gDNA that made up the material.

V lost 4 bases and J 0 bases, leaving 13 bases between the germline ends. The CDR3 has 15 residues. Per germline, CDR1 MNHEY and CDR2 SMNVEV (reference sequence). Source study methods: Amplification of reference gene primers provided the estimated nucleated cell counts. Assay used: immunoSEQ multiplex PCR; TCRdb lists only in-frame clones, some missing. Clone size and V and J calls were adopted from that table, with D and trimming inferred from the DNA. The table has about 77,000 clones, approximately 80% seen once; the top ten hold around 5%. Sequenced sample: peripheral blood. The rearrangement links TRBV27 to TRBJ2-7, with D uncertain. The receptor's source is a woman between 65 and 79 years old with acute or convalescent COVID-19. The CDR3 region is CASSSLPRASYEQYF. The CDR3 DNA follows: TGTGCCAGCAGTTCCCTGCCCCGCGCCTCCTACGAGCAGTACTTC.